Listed below are T cell receptor beta chains from one sample, sequenced in a study of OX40 agonist ivuxolimab in advanced cancers. Some clones are missing from TCRdb's copy, which holds only in-frame ones; the method was immunoSEQ multiplex PCR. The sample comprises more than 12,000 clones, around four fifths of which are singletons, and under 35% rests with the top ten. The specimen was CD4+ or CD8+ T cells sorted from blood, collected in a trial of the OX40 agonist ivuxolimab. These receptors were collected from an adult with an advanced solid tumor such as melanoma, head and neck, liver or kidney cancer. Both conserved end residues are part of each CDR3. The D gene is left open where the match is weak. Some rows have no size entry. The others give once, few or many, or a class for an expanded clone.

cdr3_aa cdr3_nt v_call clone_size j_call d_call
CASSLLLRNTGELFF TGTGCCAGCAGCCTACTTCTCCGGAACACCGGGGAGCTGTTTTTT TRBV6-6 once TRBJ2-2 .
CASSGRGGGELFF TGTGCCAGCAGCGGTCGGGGCGGCGGGGAGCTGTTTTTT TRBV27 . TRBJ2-2 .
CASSPGWREGWTGELFF TGTGCCAGCAGCCCAGGCTGGCGGGAGGGGTGGACCGGGGAGCTGTTTTTT TRBV28 . TRBJ2-2 TRBD2
CASSTGTSGSQYF TGTGCCAGTAGTACCGGGACTAGCGGGAGTCAGTACTTC TRBV19 large TRBJ2-7 TRBD2
CASSFWTENTGELFF TGTGCCAGCAGCTTTTGGACAGAGAACACCGGGGAGCTGTTTTTT TRBV7-6 . TRBJ2-2 .
CASSFGTGVNTEAFF TGTGCCAGCAGTTTTGGAACAGGCGTTAACACTGAAGCTTTCTTT TRBV27 . TRBJ1-1 .
CASSLDRATYEQYF TGCGCCAGCAGCTTAGACAGGGCTACCTACGAGCAGTACTTC TRBV5-1 . TRBJ2-7 TRBD1
CASSQERTLQVTQYF TGCGCCAGCAGCCAAGAAAGGACTCTTCAAGTGACCCAGTACTTC TRBV4-1 . TRBJ2-5 .
CASSVQETQYF TGTGCCAGCAGTGTCCAAGAGACCCAGTACTTC TRBV5-6 . TRBJ2-5 .
CATSRDRGTGRQAFF TGTGCCACCAGCAGAGATCGTGGGACAGGGAGGCAAGCTTTCTTT TRBV15 . TRBJ1-1 TRBD1
CASSPASPAEQYF TGCGCCAGCTCGCCCGCTTCCCCAGCCGAGCAGTACTTC TRBV10-1 once TRBJ2-7 .
CATSTSPRLDTQYF TGTGCCACCAGCACCTCCCCGAGATTAGATACGCAGTATTTT TRBV15 large TRBJ2-3 .
CASMGPNTEAFF TGTGCCAGCATGGGACCCAACACTGAAGCTTTCTTT TRBV6-5 . TRBJ1-1 .
CASSPDVSSYNEQFF TGTGCCAGCAGCCCTGACGTAAGCTCCTACAATGAGCAGTTCTTC TRBV7-9 . TRBJ2-1 .
CASSLGRGNTIYF TGTGCCAGCAGCTTGGGGCGGGGAAACACCATATATTTT TRBV7-9 . TRBJ1-3 .
CASSEGGIKNEQYF TGTGCCAGCAGTGAAGGAGGAATTAAGAACGAGCAGTACTTC TRBV6-1 . TRBJ2-7 .